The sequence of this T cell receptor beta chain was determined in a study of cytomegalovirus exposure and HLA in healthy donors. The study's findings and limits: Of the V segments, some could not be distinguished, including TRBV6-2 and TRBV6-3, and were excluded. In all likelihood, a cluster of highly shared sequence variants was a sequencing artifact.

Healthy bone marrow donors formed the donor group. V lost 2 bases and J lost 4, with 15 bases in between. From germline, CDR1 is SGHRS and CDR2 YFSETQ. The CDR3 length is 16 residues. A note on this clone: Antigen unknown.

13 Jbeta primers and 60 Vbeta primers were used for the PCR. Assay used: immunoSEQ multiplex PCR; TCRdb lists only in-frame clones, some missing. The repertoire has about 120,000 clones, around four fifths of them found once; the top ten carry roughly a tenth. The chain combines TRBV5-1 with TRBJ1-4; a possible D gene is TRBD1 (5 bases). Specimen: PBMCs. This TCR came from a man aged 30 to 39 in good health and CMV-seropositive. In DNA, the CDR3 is TGCGCCAGCAGCTTCGGATCCACAGGATATAATGAAAAACTGTTTTTT. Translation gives CASSFGSTGYNEKLFF.